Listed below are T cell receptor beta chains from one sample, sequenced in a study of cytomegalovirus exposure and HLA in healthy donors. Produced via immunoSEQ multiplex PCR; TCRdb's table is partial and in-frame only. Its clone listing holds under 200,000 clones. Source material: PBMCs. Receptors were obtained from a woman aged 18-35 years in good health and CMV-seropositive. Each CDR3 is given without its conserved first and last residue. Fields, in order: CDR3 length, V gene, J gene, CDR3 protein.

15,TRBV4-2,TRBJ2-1,ASSQAIGGGAIDEQF
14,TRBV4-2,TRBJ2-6,ASSQAGHSGANVLT
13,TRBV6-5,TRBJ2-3,ASSSRGSSTDTQY
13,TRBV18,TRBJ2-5,ASSFGQGASETQY
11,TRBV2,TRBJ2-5,ASSDRGFETQY
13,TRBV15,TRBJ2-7,ATSARAGEGYEQY
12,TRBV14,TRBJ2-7,ASSRAGLFYEQY
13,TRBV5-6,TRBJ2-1,ASSRRGSSYNEQF
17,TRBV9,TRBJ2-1,ASSVGLYSGGSSYNEQF
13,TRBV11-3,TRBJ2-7,ASSFSGGSSYEQY
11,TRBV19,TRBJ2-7,ASSNQGSYEQY
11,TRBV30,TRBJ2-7,AWRGDHPYEQY
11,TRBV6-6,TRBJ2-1,ASTTTRGSEQF
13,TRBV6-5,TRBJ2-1,ASSSGTGMYNEQF
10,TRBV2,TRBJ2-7,ASSEFGDEQY
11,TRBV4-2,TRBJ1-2,ASSRGKNYGYT
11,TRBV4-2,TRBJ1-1,ASSQDRDSEAF
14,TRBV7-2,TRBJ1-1,AGSLVFQRRNTEAF
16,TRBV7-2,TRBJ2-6,ASSPMVVSNSGANVLT
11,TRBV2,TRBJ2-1,ASSLGGERGNF
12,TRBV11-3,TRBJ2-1,ASSLRQVNNEQF
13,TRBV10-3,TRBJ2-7,AIRESRTGTYEQY
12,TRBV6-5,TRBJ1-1,ASSYKGLGTEAF
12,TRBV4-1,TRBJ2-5,ASSQEGTGETQY
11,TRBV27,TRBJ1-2,ASSYQGNYGYT
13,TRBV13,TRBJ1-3,ASSKEAGGRNTIY
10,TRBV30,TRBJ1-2,AWRDRGYGYT
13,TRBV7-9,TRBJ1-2,ASSLDGGRSYGYT
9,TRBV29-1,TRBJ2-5,SVAGQETQY
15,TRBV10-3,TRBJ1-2,AISEGDREWDNYGYT
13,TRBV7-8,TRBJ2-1,ASSLSGAAYNEQF
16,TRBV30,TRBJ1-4,AWSVMGTGVAPSEKLF
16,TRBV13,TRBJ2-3,ASSLTGGASLGTDTQY
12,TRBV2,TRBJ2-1,ASNFGGGLDEQF
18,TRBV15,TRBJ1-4,ATSKFGTGKMSGYFEKLF
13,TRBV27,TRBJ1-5,ASSLWGMDNQPQH
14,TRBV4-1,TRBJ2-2,ASSQVERGGAGELF
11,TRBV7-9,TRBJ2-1,ASSLGEGNEQF
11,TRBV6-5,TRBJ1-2,ASSSDGNYGYT
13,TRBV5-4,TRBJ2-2,ASSLEQGHTGELF
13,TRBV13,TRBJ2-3,ASSPPRGLLDTQY
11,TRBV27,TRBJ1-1,ASHRGPNTEAF
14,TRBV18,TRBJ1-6,ASSPMDRARGPPLH
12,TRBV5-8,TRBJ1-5,ATLRGSPNQPQH